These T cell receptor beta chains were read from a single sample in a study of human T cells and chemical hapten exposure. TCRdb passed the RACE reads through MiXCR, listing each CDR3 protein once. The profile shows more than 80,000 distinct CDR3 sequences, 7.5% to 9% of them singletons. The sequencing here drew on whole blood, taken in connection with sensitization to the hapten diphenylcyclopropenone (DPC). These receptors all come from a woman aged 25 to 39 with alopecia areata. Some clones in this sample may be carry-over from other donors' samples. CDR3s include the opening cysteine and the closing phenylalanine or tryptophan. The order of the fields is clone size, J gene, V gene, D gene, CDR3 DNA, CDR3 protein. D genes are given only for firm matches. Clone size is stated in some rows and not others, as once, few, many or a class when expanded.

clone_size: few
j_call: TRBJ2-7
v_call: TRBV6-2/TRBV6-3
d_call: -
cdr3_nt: TGTGCCAGCACCCATACGGCGCTGGAGCAGTACTTC
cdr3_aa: CASTHTALEQYF

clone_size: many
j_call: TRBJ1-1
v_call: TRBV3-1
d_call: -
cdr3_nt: TGTGCCAGCAGCCGCCGGGAAGGGGGCACTGAAGCTTTCTTT
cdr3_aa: CASSRREGGTEAFF

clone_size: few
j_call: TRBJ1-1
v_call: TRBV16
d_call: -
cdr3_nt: TGTGCCAGCAGCCAAGGACTGATTAACACTGAAGCTTTCTTT
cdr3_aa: CASSQGLINTEAFF

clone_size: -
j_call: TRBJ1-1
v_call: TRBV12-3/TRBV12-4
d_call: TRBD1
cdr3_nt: TGTGCCAGCAGTTTAACAGGGGGCGGTGAAGCTTTCTTT
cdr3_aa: CASSLTGGGEAFF

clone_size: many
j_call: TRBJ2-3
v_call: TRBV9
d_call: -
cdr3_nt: TGTGCCAGCAGCGTAGTAGGGCACACAGATACGCAGTATTTT
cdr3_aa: CASSVVGHTDTQYF

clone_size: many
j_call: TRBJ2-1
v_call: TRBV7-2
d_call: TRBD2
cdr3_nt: TGTGCCAGCAGCAAGACTAGCGGGGGCCCATCCTACAATGAGCAGTTCTTC
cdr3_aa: CASSKTSGGPSYNEQFF

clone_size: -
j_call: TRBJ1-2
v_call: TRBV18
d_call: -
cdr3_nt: TGTGCCAGCTCCGGCGGCGATGGCTACACCTTC
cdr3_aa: CASSGGDGYTF

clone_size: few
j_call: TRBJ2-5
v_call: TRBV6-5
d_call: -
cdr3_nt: TGTGCCAGCAGCAGGGGAAATTTAGAGACCCAGTACTTC
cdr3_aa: CASSRGNLETQYF

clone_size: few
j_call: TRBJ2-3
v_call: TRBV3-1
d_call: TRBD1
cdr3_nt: TGTGCCAGCAGCCCCCGGGACAGACGAGCAGATACGCAGTATTTT
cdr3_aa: CASSPRDRRADTQYF

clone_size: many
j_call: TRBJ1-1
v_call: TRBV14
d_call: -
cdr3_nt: TGTGCCAGCAGCCAAGTGGGAGGAGTTTCCACTGAAGCTTTCTTT
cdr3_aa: CASSQVGGVSTEAFF

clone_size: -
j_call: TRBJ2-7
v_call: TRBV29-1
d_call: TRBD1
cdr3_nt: TGCAGCGCTGAGAGGGACAGGGACAACGAGCAGTACTTC
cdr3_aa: CSAERDRDNEQYF

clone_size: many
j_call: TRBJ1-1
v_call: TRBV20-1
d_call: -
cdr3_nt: TGCAGTGCTAGATCACAGGTGAACACTGAAGCTTTCTTT
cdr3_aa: CSARSQVNTEAFF

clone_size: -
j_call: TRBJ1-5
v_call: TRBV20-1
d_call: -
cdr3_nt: TGCAGTGTGGTGCGTCAAGGCCAGCCCCAGCATTTT
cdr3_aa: CSVVRQGQPQHF

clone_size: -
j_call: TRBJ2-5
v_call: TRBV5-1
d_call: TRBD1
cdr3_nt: TGCGCCAGCAGCCTGGGGACAGGGGGGGAAGAGACCCAGTACTTC
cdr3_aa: CASSLGTGGEETQYF

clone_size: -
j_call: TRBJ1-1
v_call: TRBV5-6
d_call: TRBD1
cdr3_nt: TGTGCCAGCAGCTTCGTGACAGGGGAAGCTTTCTTT
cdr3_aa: CASSFVTGEAFF

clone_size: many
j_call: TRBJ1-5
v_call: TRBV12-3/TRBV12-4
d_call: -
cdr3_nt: TGTGCCAGCAGTTTATTGGATCAGCCCCAGCATTTT
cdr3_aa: CASSLLDQPQHF

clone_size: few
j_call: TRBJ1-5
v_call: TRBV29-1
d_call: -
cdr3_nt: TGCAGCGTTGGGACTAACAATCAGCCCCAGCATTTT
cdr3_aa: CSVGTNNQPQHF

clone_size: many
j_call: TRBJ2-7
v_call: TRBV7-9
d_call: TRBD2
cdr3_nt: TGTGCCAGCAGCCCGCGGGACTACTACGAGCAGTACTTC
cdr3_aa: CASSPRDYYEQYF

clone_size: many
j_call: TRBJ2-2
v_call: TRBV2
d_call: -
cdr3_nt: TGTGCCAGCAGTGCTGGGACTACCGGGGAGCTGTTTTTT
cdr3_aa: CASSAGTTGELFF

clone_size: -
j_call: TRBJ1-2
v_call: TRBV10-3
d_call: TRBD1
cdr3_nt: TGTGCCATCAGTCCCGGACAGGGGGCAGGGTATGGCTACACCTTC
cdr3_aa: CAISPGQGAGYGYTF

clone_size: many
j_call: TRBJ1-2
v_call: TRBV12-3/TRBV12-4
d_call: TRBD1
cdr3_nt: TGTGCCAGCAGTTTTGGGCCGGGACAGAACTATGGCTACACCTTC
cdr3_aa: CASSFGPGQNYGYTF

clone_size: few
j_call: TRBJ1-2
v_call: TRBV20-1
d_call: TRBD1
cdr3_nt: TGCAGTGCCACCCCACAGGGGGAAGGCTACACCTTC
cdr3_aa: CSATPQGEGYTF

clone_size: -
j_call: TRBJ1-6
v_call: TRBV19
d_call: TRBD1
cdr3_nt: TGTGCCAGTGGACAGGCGGCTTCACCCCTCCACTTT
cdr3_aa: CASGQAASPLHF

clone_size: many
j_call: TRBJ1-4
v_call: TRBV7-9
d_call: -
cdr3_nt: TGTGCCAGCAGCTTAGCACTGGGGGATGAAAAACTGTTTTTT
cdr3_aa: CASSLALGDEKLFF

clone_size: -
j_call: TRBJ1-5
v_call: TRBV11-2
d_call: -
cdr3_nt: TGTGCCAGCAGCTTAGGAGGCAGCCTCGGTCAGCCCCAGCATTTT
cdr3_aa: CASSLGGSLGQPQHF

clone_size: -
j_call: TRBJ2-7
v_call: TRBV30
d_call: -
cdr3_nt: TGTGCCTGGAGTGTAGTGGGTCGCTACGAGCAGTACTTC
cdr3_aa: CAWSVVGRYEQYF

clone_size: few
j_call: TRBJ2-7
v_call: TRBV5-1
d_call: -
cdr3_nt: TGCGCCAGCAGCTTGGAGGCAGGGAGCTCCTACGAGCAGTACTTC
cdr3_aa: CASSLEAGSSYEQYF

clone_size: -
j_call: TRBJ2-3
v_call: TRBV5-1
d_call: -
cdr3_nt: TGCGCCAGCAGCCAGAGAACAGGAAGCACAGATACGCAGTATTTT
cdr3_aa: CASSQRTGSTDTQYF

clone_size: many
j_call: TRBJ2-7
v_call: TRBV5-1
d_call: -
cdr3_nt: TGCGCCAGCAGCTTCGGCCCGACCGACGAGCAGTACTTC
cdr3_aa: CASSFGPTDEQYF

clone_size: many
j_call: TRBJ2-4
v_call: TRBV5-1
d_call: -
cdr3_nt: TGCGCCAGCAGCTTGGCGGTGGGCGGGGTAGCCAAAAACATTCAGTACTTC
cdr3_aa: CASSLAVGGVAKNIQYF

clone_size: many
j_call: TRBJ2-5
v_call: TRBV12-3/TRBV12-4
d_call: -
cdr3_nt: TGTGCCAGCAGTCCAAGGGAGACCCAGTACTTC
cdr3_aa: CASSPRETQYF

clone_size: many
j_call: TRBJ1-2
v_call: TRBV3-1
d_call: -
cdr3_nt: TGTGCCAGCAGCCAAGAACCGGGGTCGGGAGTCTATGGCTACACCTTC
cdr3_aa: CASSQEPGSGVYGYTF

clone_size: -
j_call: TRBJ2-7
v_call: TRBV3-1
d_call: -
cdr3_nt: TGTGCCAGCAGCCACGGGGGGGACAGGGACCCCCTATATCCCTACGAGCAGTACTTC
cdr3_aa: CASSHGGDRDPLYPYEQYF

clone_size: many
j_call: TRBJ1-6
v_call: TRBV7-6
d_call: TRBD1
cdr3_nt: TGTGCCAGCAGCCAGGGACAGGATAATTCACCCCTCCACTTT
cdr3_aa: CASSQGQDNSPLHF

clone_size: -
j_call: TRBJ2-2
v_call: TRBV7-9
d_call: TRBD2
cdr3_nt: TGTGCCAGCAGCCAAAAGTTCGCGGGGGACACCGGGGAGCTGTTTTTT
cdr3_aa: CASSQKFAGDTGELFF

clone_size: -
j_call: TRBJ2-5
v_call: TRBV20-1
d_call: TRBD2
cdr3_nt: TGCAGTGCTAGGTCGGTCGGGGGGGAAGAGACCCAGTACTTC
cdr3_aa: CSARSVGGEETQYF

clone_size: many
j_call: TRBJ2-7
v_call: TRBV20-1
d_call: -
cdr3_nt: TGCAGTGCTAGAACCCTACACCGCTACGAGCAGTACTTC
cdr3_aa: CSARTLHRYEQYF

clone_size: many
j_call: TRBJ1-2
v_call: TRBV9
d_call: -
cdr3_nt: TGTGCCAGCAGCGTAGATGGCTATGGCTACACCTTC
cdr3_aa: CASSVDGYGYTF

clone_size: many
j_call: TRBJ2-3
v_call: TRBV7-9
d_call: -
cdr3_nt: TGTGCCAGCAGCCGGAACGGGGGCTCTGCAGATACGCAGTATTTT
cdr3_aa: CASSRNGGSADTQYF

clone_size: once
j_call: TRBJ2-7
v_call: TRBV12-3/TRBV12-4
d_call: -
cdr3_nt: TGTGTCAGCAGCCCCTCCCCAAGGCCCCACGAGCAGTACTTC
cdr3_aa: CVSSPSPRPHEQYF

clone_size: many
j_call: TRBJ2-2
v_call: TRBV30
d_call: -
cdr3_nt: TGTGCCTGGAGTGTAGTCGGCGCCGGGGAGCTGTTTTTT
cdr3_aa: CAWSVVGAGELFF

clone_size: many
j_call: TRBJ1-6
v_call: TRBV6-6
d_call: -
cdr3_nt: TGTGCCAGCGGAGACAAGACTTATAATTCACCCCTCCACTTT
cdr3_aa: CASGDKTYNSPLHF

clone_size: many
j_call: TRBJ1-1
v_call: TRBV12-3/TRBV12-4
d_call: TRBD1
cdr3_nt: TGTGCCAGCAGTTCCGGACAGGGAGACACTGAAGCTTTCTTT
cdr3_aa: CASSSGQGDTEAFF

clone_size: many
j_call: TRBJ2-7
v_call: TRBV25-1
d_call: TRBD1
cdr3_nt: TGTGCCAGCAGCGCCCAGGGGGCGACGTGGGAGCAGTACTTC
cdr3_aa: CASSAQGATWEQYF

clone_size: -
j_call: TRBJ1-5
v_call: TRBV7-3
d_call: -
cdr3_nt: TGTGCCAGCAGCTTTACCCGACAGGCCTGGACGACATATAGCAATCAGCCCCAGCATTTT
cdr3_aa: CASSFTRQAWTTYSNQPQHF

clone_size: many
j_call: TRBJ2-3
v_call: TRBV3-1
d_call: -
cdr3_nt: TGTGCCAGCAGCCTCACCTCTGGGGGGGGGCCTAGCACAGATACGCAGTATTTT
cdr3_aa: CASSLTSGGGPSTDTQYF

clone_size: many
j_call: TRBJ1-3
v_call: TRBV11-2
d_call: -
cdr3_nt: TGTGCCAGCAGCTCGAGTCCCGGAAACACCATATATTTT
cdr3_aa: CASSSSPGNTIYF

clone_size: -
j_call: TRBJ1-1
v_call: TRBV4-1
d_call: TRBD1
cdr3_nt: TGCGCCAGAAGCGAATATACAGGGGCGCCCACTGAAGCTTTCTTT
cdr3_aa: CARSEYTGAPTEAFF

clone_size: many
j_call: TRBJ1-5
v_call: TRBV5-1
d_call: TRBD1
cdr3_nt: TGCGCCAGCAGTTTGGACAGGGGTAGCCAGCCCCAGCATTTT
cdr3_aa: CASSLDRGSQPQHF

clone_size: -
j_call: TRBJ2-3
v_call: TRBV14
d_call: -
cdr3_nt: TGTGCCAGCAGCCAAGATCAAACTTGTTCTAGCACAGATACGCAGTATTTT
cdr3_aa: CASSQDQTCSSTDTQYF

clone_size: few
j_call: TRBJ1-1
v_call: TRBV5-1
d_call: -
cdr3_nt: TGCGCCAGCAGCTTGGGAGGGGGAATCCGATCGACTGAAGCTTTCTTT
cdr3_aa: CASSLGGGIRSTEAFF

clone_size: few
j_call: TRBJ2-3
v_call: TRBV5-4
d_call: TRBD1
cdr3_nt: TGTGCCAGCACCATGGACAGGGTGGCAGATACGCAGTATTTT
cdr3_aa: CASTMDRVADTQYF

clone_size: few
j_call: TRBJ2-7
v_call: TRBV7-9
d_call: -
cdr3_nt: TGTGCCAGCAGCTTAGAAGCACGGTCCTACGAGCAGTACTTC
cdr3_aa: CASSLEARSYEQYF

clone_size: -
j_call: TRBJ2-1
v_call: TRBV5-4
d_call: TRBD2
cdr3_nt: TGTGCCAGCAGCCTTAGCGGGGGCTCCTACAATGAGCAGTTCTTC
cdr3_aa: CASSLSGGSYNEQFF

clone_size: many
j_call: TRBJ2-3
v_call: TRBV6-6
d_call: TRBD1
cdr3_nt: TGTGCCACCCAAACCCGGGACAGGGGCACAGATACGCAGTATTTT
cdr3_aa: CATQTRDRGTDTQYF

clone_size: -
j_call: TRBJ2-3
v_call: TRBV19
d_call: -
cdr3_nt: TGTGCCAGTAGTATCCAGGTGCGCACAGATACGCAGTATTTT
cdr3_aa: CASSIQVRTDTQYF

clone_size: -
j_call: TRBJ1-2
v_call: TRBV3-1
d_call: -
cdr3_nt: TGTGCCAGCAGCCAAGATGGGCGGTTTCGTTTGGATGGCTACACCTTC
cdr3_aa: CASSQDGRFRLDGYTF

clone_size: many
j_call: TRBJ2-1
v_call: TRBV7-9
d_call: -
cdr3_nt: TGTGCCAGCAGCACCCACCGGGACCGCCCCCACAATGAGCAGTTCTTC
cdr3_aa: CASSTHRDRPHNEQFF

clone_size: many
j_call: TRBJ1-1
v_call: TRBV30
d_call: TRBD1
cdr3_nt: TGTGCCTGGGATCTTCAGGGGGGGGGGAACACTGAAGCTTTCTTT
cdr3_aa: CAWDLQGGGNTEAFF

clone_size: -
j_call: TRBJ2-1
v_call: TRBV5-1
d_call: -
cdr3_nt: TGCGCCAGCAGCTTCGGGGAACAATACAATGAGCAGTTCTTC
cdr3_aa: CASSFGEQYNEQFF